The 27 T cell receptor beta chains below were found in one sample sequenced in a study of identical twins. TCRdb re-called the 5' RACE reads through MiXCR, storing one row per CDR3 protein. The sample yields 500,000 to 550,000 distinct CDR3 sequences, roughly a fifth seen once. The data also belong to a second study, concerning T cells expressing NK-cell markers.

The sample was CD4+ T cells sorted from blood. These receptor sequences come from a woman between 18 and 30 years old in good health.

This clonotype was picked up many times. The CDR3 here is CSAKGLAAEQFF. DNA of the CDR3: TGCAGTGCAAAGGGACTAGCGGCTGAGCAGTTCTTC. The chain is built from TRBV20-1 and TRBJ2-1; TRBD2 matches 11 bases. Unmatched junction bases numbered 4, after V lost 6 bases and J lost 9 bases. The CDR3 is made up of 12 amino acids. Germline CDR1 and CDR2: DFQATT and SNEGSKA (reference sequence).

The sample holds many counts of this clonotype. The chain couples TRBV5-1 to TRBJ2-2, with D possibly TRBD1 on 5 matching bases. V was clipped by 5 bases and J by 2 bases, with 10 bases between them. The CDR3 is 14 amino acids. Germline CDR1 SGHRS, CDR2 YFSETQ. CDR3 loop: CASSSQGNTGELFF. The CDR3 coding sequence is TGCGCCAGCAGTTCCCAGGGCAACACCGGGGAGCTGTTTTTT.

This rearrangement joins TRBV6-2 or TRBV6-3 to TRBJ2-1; D may correspond to TRBD1 or TRBD2 (5 bases each). The V gene lost 8 bases and the J gene lost 10 bases, with 21 bases spanning the gap. CDR1 is MNHEY and CDR2 is SVGEGT in the germline V gene. This CDR3 is built from 14 residues. CDR3 coding DNA: TGTGCCAGCTGCTGGGACGGATCCTTCCCCGAGCAGTTCTTC. It codes for CASCWDGSFPEQFF.

The V and J genes are TRBV20-1 and TRBJ2-7; 9 positions agree with TRBD2. V dropped 1 base and J dropped 3; count of bases not matched to a gene: 7. The CDR3 is 15 amino acids. Germline V gene data show CDR1 as DFQATT and CDR2 as SNEGSKA (reference sequence). The CDR3 DNA sequence: TGCAGTGCTAGAGTGGGTGGCGGGGGGGACTACGAGCAGTACTTC. As protein: CSARVGGGGDYEQYF.

This clonotype has only a few counts. This sequence joins TRBV5-1 and TRBJ1-1, with D possibly matching TRBD1 (5 bases). The CDR3 has 14 residues. Germline loops: CDR1 SGHRS, CDR2 YFSETQ. The germline V and J ends were trimmed by 0 bases and 5 bases, with 11 bases remaining between them. The CDR3 region has the DNA TGCGCCAGCAGCTTGGAGTTGGCAGGGACTGAAGCTTTCTTT. The encoded protein is CASSLELAGTEAFF.

The chain joins TRBV5-1 to TRBJ2-5, with a weak D call TRBD1 (5 bases). This CDR3 spans 17 amino acids. Germline CDR1 is SGHRS and CDR2 is YFSETQ. V gave up 3 bases and J gave up 5 bases, with 23 bases separating them. The CDR3: CASSSGWGSSMEETQYF. The CDR3 nucleotides are TGCGCCAGCAGCTCGGGTTGGGGCAGCTCTATGGAGGAGACCCAGTACTTC.

This clonotype has a handful of counts. J is TRBJ2-7 and V is TRBV6-1, with TRBD2 as a possible D gene (6 bases). Trimming stripped 6 bases from V and 2 bases from J, with 14 bases between. CDR3 size: 14 residues. CDR1 is MNHNS, CDR2 SASEGT, per germline. CDR3 protein: CASRGIAATYEQYF. The CDR3, as DNA: TGTGCCAGCAGGGGAATAGCGGCGACCTACGAGCAGTACTTC.

This clonotype was detected only a few times. The rearrangement uses TRBV29-1 and TRBJ2-7; D call uncertain. This CDR3 spans 13 amino acids. CDR1 and CDR2 (germline): SQVTM, ANQGSEA. V was shortened by 3 bases and J by 5 bases, with 14 bases between the two germline ends. This CDR3 reads CSVEIMVPHEQYF. Here the CDR3 DNA reads TGCAGCGTTGAGATTATGGTCCCTCACGAGCAGTACTTC.

This chain uses TRBV20-1 with TRBJ2-1; 8 nucleotides match TRBD2. The CDR3 sequence is 12 residues long. Germline lookup yields CDR1 DFQATT and CDR2 SNEGSKA (reference sequence). The V and J ends lost 8 bases and 5 bases, in that order; junction bases with no gene match: 5. CDR3 coding DNA: TGCAGTAGCGGGAGCCCTCACAATGAGCAGTTCTTC. Its protein is CSSGSPHNEQFF.

The chain employs TRBV6-5 and TRBJ1-5; D is uncertain. CDR3 size: 18 residues. Germline CDR1 is MNHEY and CDR2 is SVGAGI. V lost 0 bases and J 3 bases, leaving 18 bases between the germline ends. The CDR3 nucleotides are TGTGCCAGCAGTTACTCTTTCGGAAAGACCTACCACAATCAGCCCCAGCATTTT. Translated: CASSYSFGKTYHNQPQHF.

A few counts support this clonotype. The V gene is TRBV2, the J gene TRBJ2-7; D not resolved. This CDR3 comprises 15 residues. The germline V and J ends were trimmed by 7 bases and 6 bases, with 22 bases remaining between them. Looked up from germline, CDR1 is SNHLY and CDR2 is FYNNEI. The CDR3 here is CASKYGQQAVGEQYF. CDR3 coding DNA: TGTGCCAGCAAGTACGGGCAGCAGGCGGTGGGCGAGCAGTACTTC.

The chain recombines TRBV7-2 with TRBJ2-7; D is perhaps TRBD1 or TRBD2 (5 bases each). Germline V gives CDR1 SGHTA, CDR2 FQGNSA. V was shortened by 5 bases and J by 0 bases, with 14 bases between the two germline ends. This CDR3 contains 15 residues. In DNA form, the CDR3 reads TGTGCCAGCAGCCCTAGGGGTGGGAGCTCCTACGAGCAGTACTTC. It translates to CASSPRGGSSYEQYF.

The sample holds a few counts of this clonotype. The chain couples TRBV5-1 to TRBJ2-3; TRBD1 matches 8 bases. The length of the CDR3 is 17 residues. CDR1 is SGHRS, CDR2 YFSETQ, per germline. V lost 2 bases and J lost 1; bases outside the gene matches: 9. The CDR3 DNA sequence: TGCGCCAGCAGCTTCCGGGACAGGCTTACCGGCACAGATACGCAGTATTTT. It yields the protein CASSFRDRLTGTDTQYF.

J is TRBJ1-2 and V is TRBV15; the D is unclear. Trimming stripped 0 bases from V and 7 bases from J, with 6 bases between. The CDR3 totals 12 residues. The V gene's germline CDR1 is LNHNV and CDR2 YYDKDF (reference sequence). This CDR3 reads CATSRDRAGYTF. CDR3 in DNA: TGTGCCACCAGCAGAGATAGGGCTGGCTACACCTTC.

The rearrangement uses TRBV7-9 and TRBJ1-2; possibly TRBD1 for D (5 bases). V shed 6 bases and J shed 8 bases, with 19 bases lying between them. This CDR3 comprises 14 residues. CDR1 and CDR2 from the germline V gene are SEHNR and FQNEAQ (reference sequence). The CDR3 here is CASRADSATRGYTF. The CDR3 nucleotides are TGTGCCAGCAGAGCTGACAGCGCAACGAGGGGCTACACCTTC.

V and J are TRBV18 and TRBJ2-1; 9 positions match TRBD2. V shed 1 base and J 7 bases; nucleotides not matched to a gene: 8. Germline CDR1 and CDR2: KGHSH and LQKENI. CDR3 size: 16 residues. The CDR3, as DNA: TGTGCCAGCTCACCACAGGGGACTAGCCCCTTTAATGAGCAGTTCTTC. The encoded protein is CASSPQGTSPFNEQFF.

This clonotype was picked up a small number of times. The genes are TRBV24-1 and TRBJ2-5, with TRBD2 as a possible D gene (6 bases). This CDR3 contains 13 residues. Germline V lookup: CDR1 KGHDR, CDR2 SFDVKD. V gave up 3 bases and J gave up 5 bases, with 9 bases separating them. The CDR3 region is CATSDAGRETQYF. CDR3 nucleotides: TGTGCCACCAGTGATGCAGGGAGGGAGACCCAGTACTTC.

The rearrangement links TRBV20-1 to TRBJ2-1, with 8 bases matching TRBD1. The J segment lost 4 bases and the V segment lost 6 bases, leaving 8 bases of the junction unmatched. The germline V gene encodes CDR1 DFQATT and CDR2 SNEGSKA (reference sequence). CDR3 length: 14 residues. The CDR3 reads CSATTGVLYNEQFF. CDR3 bases: TGCAGTGCCACGACAGGGGTGTTGTACAATGAGCAGTTCTTC.

The chain carries TRBV9 and TRBJ1-6; TRBD1 matches 8 bases. The germline V gene has CDR1 SGDLS and CDR2 YYNGEE. This CDR3 has 16 amino acids. The V gene end was trimmed by 3 bases and the J gene end by 8 bases; junction bases not matched to a gene: 10. The CDR3 DNA follows: TGTGCCAGCAGCGCAACCTCGGACAGGGTGGATTCACCCCTCCACTTT. Translating it yields CASSATSDRVDSPLHF.

The chain links TRBV12-3 or TRBV12-4 to TRBJ1-5, with a possible D match to TRBD1 (6 bases). Trimming took 3 bases from V and 9 from J, leaving 15 bases between them. The CDR3 is 14 residues long. The CDR3 loop reads CASSLDSQAWPQHF. CDR3 coding DNA: TGTGCCAGCAGTTTGGACAGCCAGGCTTGGCCCCAGCATTTT.

The rearrangement links TRBV10-3 to TRBJ2-2, with a weak D call TRBD1 (6 bases). This CDR3 contains 16 residues. With 6 bases removed from V and 0 bases from J, the gap between germline ends came to 14 bases. Germline lookup yields CDR1 ENHRY and CDR2 SYGVKD. CDR3 DNA sequence: TGTGCCATCAGACTACCGGGACAAGCGAACACCGGGGAGCTGTTTTTT. Protein sequence: CAIRLPGQANTGELFF.

This clonotype was counted a few times. This chain connects TRBV12-3 or TRBV12-4 to TRBJ1-1; 8 bases are a match to TRBD1. The CDR3 runs to 12 residues. Trimming took 7 bases from V and 6 from J; bases not matched to a gene: 4. The DNA for the CDR3 is TGTGCCAGCACCAAACAGGGGGCTGAAGCTTTCTTT. Translation gives CASTKQGAEAFF.

This clonotype occurred many times. CDR3 sequence (DNA): TGTGCCAGCAGTCCCCCTCACGGGGACACTGAAGCTTTCTTT. This encodes CASSPPHGDTEAFF. V gene TRBV6-1 combines with J gene TRBJ1-1, with D uncertain. Trimming took 5 bases from V and 3 from J, leaving 13 bases between them. There are 14 residues in the CDR3. The germline V gene encodes CDR1 MNHNS and CDR2 SASEGT.

This chain connects TRBV7-1 to TRBJ1-4; D gene uncertain. TRBV7-1 is sorted into the ORF group, with uncertain function. Between the trimmed V and J ends, which lost 1 base and 0 bases, there was a span of 6 bases. This CDR3 spans 15 amino acids. In DNA form, the CDR3 reads TGTGCCAGCAGCTCAGACCCGGCAACTAATGAAAAACTGTTTTTT. Its protein product is CASSSDPATNEKLFF.

This clonotype was detected only once. The V gene is TRBV7-9, the J gene TRBJ1-2; D ambiguous. The CDR3 has 12 amino acids. Trimming cost V 5 bases and J 7 bases, with 11 bases left between them. Germline loops: CDR1 SEHNR, CDR2 FQNEAQ (reference sequence). The DNA for the CDR3 is TGTGCCAGCAGCGCCTGGGGAGGTGGCTACACCTTC. This sequence encodes CASSAWGGGYTF.

There are many counts of this clonotype. V and J are TRBV6-2 or TRBV6-3 and TRBJ2-1; 8 nucleotides match TRBD1. Germline V lookup: CDR1 MNHEY, CDR2 SVGEGT. This CDR3 is built from 12 residues. J gave up 6 bases and V 6 bases, and 1 base lay outside the gene matches. The CDR3 loop reads CASRDRVNEQFF. The CDR3 DNA is TGTGCCAGCAGGGACAGGGTCAATGAGCAGTTCTTC.

This clonotype came up a few times. The rearrangement links TRBV20-1 to TRBJ2-1; possible D gene TRBD2, 5 bases. Looked up from germline, CDR1 is DFQATT and CDR2 is SNEGSKA (reference sequence). V gave up 1 base and J gave up 15 bases, with 19 bases separating them. This CDR3 contains 13 residues. The CDR3 loop is CSARVGLSSSRFF. The CDR3 nucleotides read TGCAGTGCTAGAGTGGGGTTGTCTAGCTCGAGGTTCTTC.